A selection of T cell receptor beta chains follows, all from one sample in a study of blood T cell repertoires in COVID-19. Repertoires were generated with immunoSEQ multiplex PCR, while TCRdb's copy carries only in-frame clones and drops some. Here the sample spans tens of thousands of clones, about 88% being singletons. Sequences were obtained from peripheral blood. The receptors come from a woman at least 80 years old with acute or convalescent COVID-19. The CDR3 runs from the conserved cysteine through the conserved F or W. Fields, in order: J gene, D gene, clone size, V gene, CDR3 DNA, CDR3 protein. The D gene is left open where the match is weak. Size is stated for part of the rows, as once, few or many counts, or as a class when the clone is expanded.

>TRBJ1-1|TRBD1|-|TRBV18
TGTGCCAGCTCTCCGGGACAGGGAACTGAAGCTTTCTTT
CASSPGQGTEAFF
>TRBJ1-1|-|-|TRBV28
TGTGCCAGCAGTTTGTGGGGGGACGACACTGAAGCTTTCTTT
CASSLWGDDTEAFF
>TRBJ2-7|TRBD2|-|TRBV2
TGTGCCAGCAGAGGGACTAGCGGGGGTACGTACGAGCAGTACTTC
CASRGTSGGTYEQYF
>TRBJ2-7|-|-|TRBV6-5
TGTGCCAGCAGTCCTATCCAGGGCTACGAGCAGTACTTC
CASSPIQGYEQYF
>TRBJ1-6|-|-|TRBV15
TGTGCCACCAGCAGAGGCGGGGACGGGAATTCACCCCTCCACTTT
CATSRGGDGNSPLHF
>TRBJ1-1|-|-|TRBV11-2
TGTGCCAGCAGCTTAGGGCCGATCCTGAACACTGAAGCTTTCTTT
CASSLGPILNTEAFF
>TRBJ2-1|-|-|TRBV21-1
TGTGCCAGCAGCAAAGTGAGGGGACAGGGGGCTAATCGGTACAATGAGCAGTTCTTC
CASSKVRGQGANRYNEQFF
>TRBJ1-5|-|many|TRBV19
TGTGCCAGTAGTGTTAGACACCCAAGCAATCAGCCCCAGCATTTT
CASSVRHPSNQPQHF
>TRBJ1-1|-|-|TRBV9
TGTGCCAGCAGCGTAGGGGAACCGAGGGCGGAAGCTTTCTTT
CASSVGEPRAEAFF
>TRBJ2-1|-|-|TRBV7-6
TGTGCCAGCAGCCCGGGGCTCGGCGGGGTTGGCAATGAGCAGTTCTTC
CASSPGLGGVGNEQFF
>TRBJ1-2|TRBD1|-|TRBV27
TGTGCCAGCAGTTCACCCGGGACAGGGGGAACGGAAGGCTACACCTTC
CASSSPGTGGTEGYTF
>TRBJ1-1|-|-|TRBV7-8
-
CASSLVWRGITEAFF
>TRBJ1-4|-|-|TRBV2
TGTGCCAGCAGTCGACGGGAGGAAAAACTGTTTTTT
CASSRREEKLFF
>TRBJ2-2|-|-|TRBV30
TGTGCCTGGAGTGTAGGACACGAGACCGGGGAGCTGTTTTTT
CAWSVGHETGELFF
>TRBJ1-2|TRBD1|-|TRBV6-2/TRBV6-3
TGTGCCAGCAGTTACCCGGACAGGAAGACTCTTAACTATGGCTACACCTTC
CASSYPDRKTLNYGYTF
>TRBJ2-5|-|once|TRBV6-5
TGTGCCAGCAGTTCGCCAGGGGAAGGACAAGAGACCCAGTACTTC
CASSSPGEGQETQYF
>TRBJ2-7|-|few|TRBV3-1/TRBV3-2
TGTGCCAGCAGCCTAGTTGGAGGAGCCCTCGAGCAGTACTTC
CASSLVGGALEQYF
>TRBJ1-6|-|few|TRBV5-1
TGCGCCAGCAACGAAGGGAGGGAAGGCTCACCCCTCCACTTT
CASNEGREGSPLHF
>TRBJ2-3|TRBD2|-|TRBV4-1
TGCGCCAGCAGACCGGGGGGGCTGGCAGATACGCAGTATTTT
CASRPGGLADTQYF
>TRBJ2-1|TRBD1|-|TRBV2
TGTGCCAGCAGGTCCCGGGACAGGTCGTACAATGAGCAGTTCTTC
CASRSRDRSYNEQFF
>TRBJ2-7|-|-|TRBV19
TGTGCCAGTAGTATAAAATCGGGGCGACAGGGACTTCACTACGAGCAGTACTTC
CASSIKSGRQGLHYEQYF
>TRBJ1-3|-|-|TRBV7-2
TGTGCCAGCAGCTTAATGAGGGACACCATATATTTT
CASSLMRDTIYF
>TRBJ1-2|-|-|TRBV5-1
TGCGCCAGCAGCTTGGTGCCTGGGGCTACCTTTAACTATGGCTACACCTTC
CASSLVPGATFNYGYTF
>TRBJ1-3|-|-|TRBV9
TGTGCCAGCAGCGCTCTCGGGGTGAGCTCTGGAAACACCATATATTTT
CASSALGVSSGNTIYF
>TRBJ1-5|TRBD1|-|TRBV10-3
TGTGCCATTACAGGGGGCCGGGATCAGCCCCAGCATTTT
CAITGGRDQPQHF
>TRBJ2-2|TRBD2|-|TRBV5-1
TGCGCCAGCGGCCCCGGGGGGGTGAGCACCGGGGAGCTGTTTTTT
CASGPGGVSTGELFF
>TRBJ2-7|TRBD2|once|TRBV25-1
TGTGCCAGCAGTGAATATGGGGGGGGGAACGAGCAGTACTTC
CASSEYGGGNEQYF
>TRBJ1-1|TRBD1|-|TRBV14
TGTGCCAGCAGCCGAAGGACAGGGTGGGACCAGACTGAAGCTTTCTTT
CASSRRTGWDQTEAFF
>TRBJ1-1|-|few|TRBV14
TGTGCCAGCAGCCTGACCGCGGGGACTGAAGCTTTCTTT
CASSLTAGTEAFF
>TRBJ1-3|TRBD1|-|TRBV10-1
TGCGCCAACGGACAGGGGAGGGTTAAAGGAAACACCATATATTTT
CANGQGRVKGNTIYF
>TRBJ2-5|TRBD2|few|TRBV5-1
TGCGCCAGCAGCTTTGGGGGGACTAGCGGGGCGGAGACCCAGTACTTC
CASSFGGTSGAETQYF
>TRBJ2-6|TRBD2|-|TRBV9
TGTGCCAGCAGCCCCCAGCGGGGGAACAACGTCCTGACTTTC
CASSPQRGNNVLTF
>TRBJ1-2|TRBD1|-|TRBV6-6
TGTGCCAGCAGTTGGGTCGTTCAGGGGGAATATGGCTACACCTTC
CASSWVVQGEYGYTF
>TRBJ1-5|TRBD1|-|TRBV2
TGTGCCAGCAGTGATCGGGCGACAGGGGCCCGCGGGCGGCCCCAGCATTTT
CASSDRATGARGRPQHF
>TRBJ2-7|TRBD1|-|TRBV18
TGTGCCAGCTCAACGGGACAGGGGCAATTCGAGCAGTACTTC
CASSTGQGQFEQYF
>TRBJ1-5|-|-|TRBV19
TGTGCCAGTAGTATTAGACAGCTTCCTCCCAATCAGCCCCAGCATTTT
CASSIRQLPPNQPQHF
>TRBJ1-2|TRBD1|-|TRBV6-6
TGTGCCAGCAGTTACTCCCGACAGGGTTCGAACTATGGCTACACCTTC
CASSYSRQGSNYGYTF
>TRBJ2-5|-|-|TRBV7-2
TGTGCCAGCAGCTTGCGAGCTTCGTACCAAGAGACCCAGTACTTC
CASSLRASYQETQYF
>TRBJ2-2|-|-|TRBV5-1
TGCGCCAGCAGCTTCACAGGGGAGGCCGGGGAGCTGTTTTTT
CASSFTGEAGELFF
>TRBJ1-1|-|-|TRBV2
TGTGCCAGCACCCTACTCCGGGGGGACGGCACTGAAGCTTTCTTT
CASTLLRGDGTEAFF